This is a list of T cell receptor beta chains from one sample in a study of OX40 agonist ivuxolimab in advanced cancers. Produced via immunoSEQ multiplex PCR; TCRdb's table is partial and in-frame only. In the table there are tens of thousands of clones, around 84% of which are singletons. This specimen consisted of CD4+ or CD8+ T cells sorted from blood, obtained in a trial of the OX40 agonist ivuxolimab. The receptors come from an adult with an advanced solid tumor such as melanoma, head and neck, liver or kidney cancer. Each CDR3 is given with its conserved first and last residue. Each record gives: J gene, V gene, clone size, D gene, CDR3 DNA, CDR3 protein. A D gene is named only where the DNA matches it firmly. Clone size is given for some rows only: seen once, a few or many times, or a class if the clone is expanded.

j_gene: TRBJ2-1; v_gene: TRBV29-1; abundance: .; d_gene: TRBD2; CDR3nt: TGCAGCGTTGAAGATCCGACTAGCGGGGATGAACTTGAGCAGTTCTTC; CDR3aa: CSVEDPTSGDELEQFF
j_gene: TRBJ2-4; v_gene: TRBV5-6; abundance: few; d_gene: .; CDR3nt: TGTGCCAGCAGCTGGTTCAGGGAGCTAGCCAAAAACATTCAGTACTTC; CDR3aa: CASSWFRELAKNIQYF
j_gene: TRBJ2-1; v_gene: TRBV13; abundance: .; d_gene: .; CDR3nt: TGTGCCAGCAGCTCACTTAGCGGAAGCTCCTACAATGAGCAGTTCTTC; CDR3aa: CASSSLSGSSYNEQFF
j_gene: TRBJ1-3; v_gene: TRBV28; abundance: .; d_gene: TRBD1; CDR3nt: TGTGCCAGCAGCCTCACAGGGGGAGGAAACACCATATATTTT; CDR3aa: CASSLTGGGNTIYF
j_gene: TRBJ2-7; v_gene: TRBV7-6; abundance: .; d_gene: TRBD1; CDR3nt: TGTGCCAGCAGCTCCTTCGGGACAGGGTTAACCTTC; CDR3aa: CASSSFGTGLTF
j_gene: TRBJ2-1; v_gene: TRBV27; abundance: .; d_gene: TRBD2; CDR3nt: TGTGCCAGCAGTTTTGACGGCGGGGGTTGGCAGCAGTTCTTC; CDR3aa: CASSFDGGGWQQFF
j_gene: TRBJ2-2; v_gene: TRBV2; abundance: .; d_gene: .; CDR3nt: TGTGCCAGTACTACAGGGATCGGGGAGCTGTTTTTT; CDR3aa: CASTTGIGELFF
j_gene: TRBJ2-7; v_gene: TRBV5-1; abundance: .; d_gene: .; CDR3nt: TGCGCCAGCAGCTTGGACAGTCGGAACTACGAGCAGTACTTC; CDR3aa: CASSLDSRNYEQYF
j_gene: TRBJ2-7; v_gene: TRBV6-5; abundance: .; d_gene: .; CDR3nt: TGTGCCAGCAAACTTGGCTGGCGGGATGGCTACGAGCAGTACTTC; CDR3aa: CASKLGWRDGYEQYF
j_gene: TRBJ2-3; v_gene: TRBV2; abundance: .; d_gene: TRBD2; CDR3nt: TGTGCCAGCACCGCTAGCGGGACCGACACAGATACGCAGTATTTT; CDR3aa: CASTASGTDTDTQYF
j_gene: TRBJ1-4; v_gene: TRBV4-1; abundance: .; d_gene: .; CDR3nt: TGCGCCAGCAGCCAAGATCGGCGAAGAGATGAAAAACTGTTTTTT; CDR3aa: CASSQDRRRDEKLFF
j_gene: TRBJ2-7; v_gene: TRBV5-6; abundance: .; d_gene: TRBD2; CDR3nt: TGTGCCAGCAGCTTAGGACTAGCGGGAGCCTACGAGCAGTACTTC; CDR3aa: CASSLGLAGAYEQYF
j_gene: TRBJ2-3; v_gene: TRBV19; abundance: .; d_gene: TRBD2; CDR3nt: TGTGCCAGTAGTATCGCCCCACTAGCGGCTAACACAGATACGCAGTATTTT; CDR3aa: CASSIAPLAANTDTQYF
j_gene: TRBJ2-7; v_gene: TRBV7-2; abundance: once; d_gene: .; CDR3nt: TGTGCCAGCAGCTTAGTAGCGCCCCCAGGAGAGCAGTACTTC; CDR3aa: CASSLVAPPGEQYF
j_gene: TRBJ2-1; v_gene: TRBV28; abundance: .; d_gene: .; CDR3nt: TGTGCCAGCATGGGCGGGGAAAGCTCCTACAATGAGCAGTTCTTC; CDR3aa: CASMGGESSYNEQFF
j_gene: TRBJ2-1; v_gene: TRBV6-1; abundance: .; d_gene: TRBD1; CDR3nt: TGTGCCAGTCGCCGGGACAGCTACAATGAGCAGTTCTTC; CDR3aa: CASRRDSYNEQFF
j_gene: TRBJ1-5; v_gene: TRBV28; abundance: .; d_gene: TRBD1; CDR3nt: TGTGCCAGCAGTTTACCGGGACAGGGAGAGCCCCAGCATTTT; CDR3aa: CASSLPGQGEPQHF
j_gene: TRBJ2-7; v_gene: TRBV14; abundance: .; d_gene: .; CDR3nt: TGTGCCAGCAGCCAAGAAAGGATCGAGCAGTACTTC; CDR3aa: CASSQERIEQYF
j_gene: TRBJ2-7; v_gene: TRBV28; abundance: .; d_gene: .; CDR3nt: TGTGCCAGCAGCCCCCAGGTATACGAGCAGTACTTC; CDR3aa: CASSPQVYEQYF
j_gene: TRBJ2-7; v_gene: TRBV2; abundance: .; d_gene: .; CDR3nt: TGTGCCAGCAGTGACGGGCCATACGAGCAGTACTTC; CDR3aa: CASSDGPYEQYF
j_gene: TRBJ2-1; v_gene: TRBV7-7; abundance: .; d_gene: TRBD2; CDR3nt: TGTGCTAGCAGCCCAACTAGCGGGAGTATAGATGAGCAGTTCTTC; CDR3aa: CASSPTSGSIDEQFF
j_gene: TRBJ2-4; v_gene: TRBV27; abundance: .; d_gene: TRBD2; CDR3nt: TGTGCCAGCACCGATCTAGCGGGAGGTGACAAAAACATTCAGTACTTC; CDR3aa: CASTDLAGGDKNIQYF
j_gene: TRBJ1-1; v_gene: TRBV19; abundance: .; d_gene: .; CDR3nt: TGTGCCAGTAGTATAGGCATGAACACTGAAGCTTTCTTT; CDR3aa: CASSIGMNTEAFF
j_gene: TRBJ2-3; v_gene: TRBV15; abundance: .; d_gene: TRBD2; CDR3nt: TGTGCCACCAGACGGGACTACCCCACCTCTTCAAGCACAGATACGCAGTATTTT; CDR3aa: CATRRDYPTSSSTDTQYF
j_gene: TRBJ2-4; v_gene: TRBV29-1; abundance: .; d_gene: .; CDR3nt: TGCAGCGCTGGATCCTCCTCCAAAAACATTCAGTACTTC; CDR3aa: CSAGSSSKNIQYF
j_gene: TRBJ2-5; v_gene: TRBV7-7; abundance: .; d_gene: .; CDR3nt: TGTGCTAGCAGCTTAGGTGTGGCCGGGAAGATCCAGTACTTC; CDR3aa: CASSLGVAGKIQYF
j_gene: TRBJ2-1; v_gene: TRBV5-1; abundance: .; d_gene: .; CDR3nt: TGCGCCAGCAGCGCCCAGCAGCCGCGCAATGAGCAGTTCTTC; CDR3aa: CASSAQQPRNEQFF
j_gene: TRBJ1-1; v_gene: TRBV2; abundance: .; d_gene: TRBD1; CDR3nt: TGTGCCAGCAGACGGACAGGGCTCGGGAACACTGAAGCTTTCTTT; CDR3aa: CASRRTGLGNTEAFF
j_gene: TRBJ2-5; v_gene: TRBV6-6; abundance: .; d_gene: TRBD1; CDR3nt: TGTGCCAGCAGTTACCCGGGACAGGGTGAGGAGACCCAGTACTTC; CDR3aa: CASSYPGQGEETQYF
j_gene: TRBJ1-5; v_gene: TRBV5-1; abundance: medium-sized; d_gene: .; CDR3nt: TGCGCCAGCAGCTTGGATGGCAGGGGCCCGGATCAGCCCCAGCATTTT; CDR3aa: CASSLDGRGPDQPQHF
j_gene: TRBJ2-7; v_gene: TRBV19; abundance: few; d_gene: TRBD1; CDR3nt: TGTGCCAGTAGCGTGAGTGTCGCAGGGGGCGCGTCCGAGCAGTACTTC; CDR3aa: CASSVSVAGGASEQYF
j_gene: TRBJ1-2; v_gene: TRBV11-2; abundance: .; d_gene: .; CDR3nt: TGTGCCAGCAGCTCATCACAGAAGCAGTATGGCTACACCTTC; CDR3aa: CASSSSQKQYGYTF
j_gene: TRBJ1-5; v_gene: TRBV19; abundance: once; d_gene: .; CDR3nt: TGTGCCAGTACCCTTCGGGGGGACTTTAGCAATCAGCCCCAGCATTTT; CDR3aa: CASTLRGDFSNQPQHF
j_gene: TRBJ1-1; v_gene: TRBV19; abundance: .; d_gene: .; CDR3nt: TGTGCCAGTAGTATATTGGGGATCCGGAACACTGAAGCTTTCTTT; CDR3aa: CASSILGIRNTEAFF
j_gene: TRBJ2-5; v_gene: TRBV6-1; abundance: .; d_gene: .; CDR3nt: TGTGCCAGCAGTGAGACTAGATTCCAAGAGACCCAGTACTTC; CDR3aa: CASSETRFQETQYF
j_gene: TRBJ2-3; v_gene: TRBV28; abundance: .; d_gene: TRBD2; CDR3nt: TGTGCCAGCAGTTTAGACGGGACTAGCGGACGCACAGATACGCAGTATTTT; CDR3aa: CASSLDGTSGRTDTQYF
j_gene: TRBJ2-7; v_gene: TRBV7-6; abundance: .; d_gene: TRBD1; CDR3nt: TGTGCCAGCAGCTTGGGGGACAGGGTCTACGAGCAGTACTTC; CDR3aa: CASSLGDRVYEQYF
j_gene: TRBJ2-7; v_gene: TRBV5-1; abundance: .; d_gene: .; CDR3nt: TGCGCCAGCAGCTTGGTCCAGGGGTACGAGCAGTACTTC; CDR3aa: CASSLVQGYEQYF
j_gene: TRBJ2-7; v_gene: TRBV7-9; abundance: .; d_gene: TRBD1; CDR3nt: TGTGCCAGCAGCGCCGGACAGGGGATAGAGTACGAGCAGTACTTC; CDR3aa: CASSAGQGIEYEQYF
j_gene: TRBJ1-3; v_gene: TRBV19; abundance: .; d_gene: .; CDR3nt: TGTGCCAGTACTATAGGGTTGGACTCTGGAAACACCATATATTTT; CDR3aa: CASTIGLDSGNTIYF
j_gene: TRBJ2-7; v_gene: TRBV5-5; abundance: .; d_gene: .; CDR3nt: TGTGCCAGCAGCTTGTCGGCAGGGAGCTCCTACGAGCAGTACTTC; CDR3aa: CASSLSAGSSYEQYF
j_gene: TRBJ2-1; v_gene: TRBV19; abundance: few; d_gene: TRBD2; CDR3nt: TGTGCCAGTATAGGGCGGGGGGCGGACAATGAGCAGTTCTTC; CDR3aa: CASIGRGADNEQFF